This TCR delta chain was retrieved from a study of Vδ1+ human thymocytes. General observations from the study: Thymic TRG and TRD repertoires appeared highly polyclonal.

Of note for this clone: What it recognizes is unknown.

Germline V gene sequence: CDR1 TSWWSYY, CDR2 QGS. V lost 0 bases to trimming and J lost 2 bases, with 46 bases between them. The CDR3 is 27 amino acids. Sequences come from RNA converted to cDNA by reverse transcription. Pooled V-gene forward primers with one constant-region reverse primer generated the CDR3 amplicons by multiplex PCR. TCRdb reapplied CATT to the multiplex PCR reads. The sample lists fewer than 25,000 delta-chain clones, 7.5% to 9% occurring once. The sequence was obtained from a child under three years old who had congenital heart surgery. The chain employs TRDV1 and TRDJ1; D possibly matches TRDD2 or TRDD3 (6 bases each). The sample consisted of Vdelta1+ gamma-delta thymocytes from the thymus. Subset specified: FACS-sorted CD3+ TCRalphabeta- TCRVdelta1+ TCRVdelta2- thymocytes. The CDR3 DNA reads as TGTGCTCTTGGGGAACTGATTTTTTGGCCCAGTGTGGTCCTACAAGTCGGACGGGGGAGTGGAACCGATAAACTCATCTTT. It translates to CALGELIFWPSVVLQVGRGSGTDKLIF.